These 11 T cell receptor beta chains originate from one sample sequenced in a study of OX40 agonist ivuxolimab in advanced cancers. Some clones are missing from TCRdb's copy, which holds only in-frame ones; the method was immunoSEQ multiplex PCR. The profile shows roughly 75,000 clones, approximately 86% of them singletons. Specimen: CD4+ or CD8+ T cells sorted from blood, collected in a trial of the OX40 agonist ivuxolimab. These receptors all stem from an adult with an advanced solid tumor such as melanoma, head and neck, liver or kidney cancer.

The V call is TRBV28, the J call TRBJ1-1; TRBD1 agrees at 9 bases. The germline gives CDR1 MDHEN, CDR2 SYDVKM. The V gene end was trimmed by 2 bases and the J gene end by 3 bases; junction bases not matched to a gene: 7. CDR3 size: 16 residues. Here the CDR3 DNA reads TGTGCCAGCAGTTTAGGTGGGACAGGGACGTACACTGAAGCTTTCTTT. Its translation is CASSLGGTGTYTEAFF.

V is TRBV5-5 and J is TRBJ2-5; D is undetermined. V lost 2 bases to trimming and J lost 3 bases, with 11 bases between them. The length of the CDR3 is 14 residues. Germline V gives CDR1 SGHKS, CDR2 YYEKEE (reference sequence). DNA of the CDR3: TGTGCCAGCAGCTTTGGGTTTGGGGAAGAGACCCAGTACTTC. This gives the protein CASSFGFGEETQYF.

The chain carries TRBV6-5 and TRBJ1-3, with 7 bases identical to TRBD1. Germline CDR1 and CDR2: MNHEY and SVGAGI. This CDR3 is 16 amino acids long. Germline trimming cut 2 bases from V and 0 bases from J; bases unmatched to any gene: 4. The CDR3 reads CASSYAGGSSGNTIYF. CDR3 sequence (DNA): TGTGCCAGCAGTTACGCAGGGGGGAGCTCTGGAAACACCATATATTTT.

In this sample, this clone turned up once. The V call is TRBV30, the J call TRBJ2-1, with D unclear. Deletions cut 3 bases from V and 0 bases from J, with 12 bases between. The germline V gene has CDR1 GTSNPN and CDR2 SVGIG (reference sequence). This CDR3 is 15 amino acids long. The CDR3 loop reads CAWSLLPSSYNEQFF. The CDR3, as DNA: TGTGCCTGGAGCCTCCTTCCTAGCTCCTACAATGAGCAGTTCTTC.

This clone was recorded a few times. The genes are TRBV21-1 and TRBJ2-7; the table assigns TRBD2, which was not confirmed against the DNA. TRBV21-1 is classified as a pseudogene. The CDR3 contains 11 residues. The CDR3 nucleotides are TGTGCCAGCAGATCCTATTGGGAGCAGTACTTC. It is translated as CASRSYWEQYF.

The chain employs TRBV4-1 and TRBJ1-2; D call uncertain. The CDR3 runs 15 residues. Germline V gives CDR1 MGHRA, CDR2 YSYEKL. V lost 5 bases and J lost 0, with 13 bases in between. CDR3 sequence (DNA): TGCGCCAGCAGCTCCCCACGGCGGGCTAACTATGGCTACACCTTC. Its protein is CASSSPRRANYGYTF.

In nucleotides, the CDR3 is TGTGCCAGCAGCTTAAGGTTCGGACAGGTAGGCAATGAGCAGTTCTTC. It yields the protein CASSLRFGQVGNEQFF. The chain recombines TRBV7-2 with TRBJ2-1; 7 nucleotides match TRBD1. Trimming took 2 bases from V and 6 from J; bases not matched to a gene: 10. This CDR3 is built from 16 residues. Germline lookup yields CDR1 SGHTA and CDR2 FQGNSA.

The V call is TRBV18, the J call TRBJ2-7; perhaps TRBD2 as D (7 bases). The CDR3 covers 14 residues. CDR1 is KGHSH and CDR2 is LQKENI in the germline V gene. V lost 8 bases to trimming and J lost 5 bases, with 19 bases between them. CDR3 nucleotide sequence: TGTGCCAGCCACCCACAGGGAGGGGCCCACGAGCAGTACTTC. This translates into CASHPQGGAHEQYF.

This chain connects TRBV5-6 to TRBJ1-1, with a tentative D call TRBD1 (6 bases). The CDR3 totals 16 residues. The germline CDR1 and CDR2 sequences are SGHDT and YYEEEE. V lost 0 bases and J lost 0, with 12 bases in between. CDR3 sequence: CASSLVGRDMNTEAFF. CDR3 DNA: TGTGCCAGCAGCTTGGTTGGCAGGGACATGAACACTGAAGCTTTCTTT.

V is TRBV4-3 and J is TRBJ1-4; the D is unclear. The germline V and J ends were trimmed by 0 bases and 5 bases, with 10 bases remaining between them. Germline V gene data show CDR1 as LGHNA and CDR2 as YSLEER. CDR3 size: 15 residues. The CDR3 loop is CASSQDLEENEKLFF. The DNA for the CDR3 is TGCGCCAGCAGCCAAGATCTGGAGGAGAATGAAAAACTGTTTTTT.

The chain joins TRBV19 to TRBJ1-5; TRBD1 aligns across 7 bases. CDR1 and CDR2 from the germline V gene are LNHDA and SQIVND (reference sequence). V trimming: 4 bases; J trimming: 0 bases; junction bases outside the gene matches: 12. The CDR3 runs 18 residues. This chain's CDR3 is CASSTTIGQAYSNQPQHF. The CDR3 DNA reads as TGTGCCAGTAGTACTACCATCGGACAGGCCTATAGCAATCAGCCCCAGCATTTT.